Below, one T cell receptor beta chain is given with its context. This record belongs to a study of blood T cell repertoires in COVID-19. Sequencing used immunoSEQ multiplex PCR; TCRdb keeps in-frame clones, though not all of them. The sample consists of 300,000 or so clones, approximately 80% of them appearing once. The length of the CDR3 is 13 residues. V gave up 6 bases and J gave up 0 bases, with 6 bases separating them. Per germline, CDR1 WSHSY and CDR2 SAAADI. The rearrangement uses TRBV10-2 and TRBJ2-1; D gene ambiguous. The sample comprised peripheral blood. The TCR comes from a woman between 50 and 59 years old with active or convalescent COVID-19. The CDR3 DNA follows: TGCGCCAGCAGCGACTTCTCCTACAATGAGCAGTTCTTC. Translated, it gives CASSDFSYNEQFF.